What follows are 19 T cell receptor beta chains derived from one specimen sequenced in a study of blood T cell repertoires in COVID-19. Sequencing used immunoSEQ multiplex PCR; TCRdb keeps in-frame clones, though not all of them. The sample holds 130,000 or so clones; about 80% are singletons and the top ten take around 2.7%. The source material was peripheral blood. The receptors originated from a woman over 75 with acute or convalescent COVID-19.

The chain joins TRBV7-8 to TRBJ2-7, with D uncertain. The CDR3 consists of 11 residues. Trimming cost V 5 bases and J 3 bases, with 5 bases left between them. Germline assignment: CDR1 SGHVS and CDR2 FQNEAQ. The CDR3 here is CASSLNYEQYF. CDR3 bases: TGTGCCAGCAGCCTTAACTACGAGCAGTACTTC.

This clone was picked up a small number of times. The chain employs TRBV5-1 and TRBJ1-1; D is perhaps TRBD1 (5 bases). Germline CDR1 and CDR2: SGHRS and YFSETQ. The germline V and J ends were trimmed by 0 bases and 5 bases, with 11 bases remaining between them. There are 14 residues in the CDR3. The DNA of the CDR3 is TGCGCCAGCAGCTTGGACGCAGGGAAAACTGAAGCTTTCTTT. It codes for CASSLDAGKTEAFF.

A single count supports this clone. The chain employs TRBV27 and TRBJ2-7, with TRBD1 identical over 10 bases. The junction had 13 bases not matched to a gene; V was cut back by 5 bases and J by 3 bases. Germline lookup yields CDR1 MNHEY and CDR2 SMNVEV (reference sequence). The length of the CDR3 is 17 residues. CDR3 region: CASSPRSGTGVLYEQYF. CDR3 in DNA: TGTGCCAGCAGTCCGAGGTCGGGGACAGGGGTTCTCTACGAGCAGTACTTC.

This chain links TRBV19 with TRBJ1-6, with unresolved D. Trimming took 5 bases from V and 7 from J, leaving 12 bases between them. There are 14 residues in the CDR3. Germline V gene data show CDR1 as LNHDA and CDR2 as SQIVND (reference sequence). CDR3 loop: CASSPPRKNSPLHF. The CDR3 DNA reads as TGTGCCAGTAGTCCCCCGAGAAAGAATTCACCCCTCCACTTT. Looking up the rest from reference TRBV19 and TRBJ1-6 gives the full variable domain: DGGITQSPKYLFRKEGQNVTLSCEQNLNHDAMYWYRQDPGQGLRLIYYSQIVNDFQKGDIAEGYSVSREKKESFPLTVTSAQKNPTAFYLCASSPPRKNSPLHFGNGTRLTVT.

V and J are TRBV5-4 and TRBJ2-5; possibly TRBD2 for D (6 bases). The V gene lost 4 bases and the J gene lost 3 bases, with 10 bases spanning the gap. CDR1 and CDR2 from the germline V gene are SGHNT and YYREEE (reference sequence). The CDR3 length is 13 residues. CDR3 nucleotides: TGTGCCAGCAGCCGTGGAGGGGAAGAGACCCAGTACTTC. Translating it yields CASSRGGEETQYF.

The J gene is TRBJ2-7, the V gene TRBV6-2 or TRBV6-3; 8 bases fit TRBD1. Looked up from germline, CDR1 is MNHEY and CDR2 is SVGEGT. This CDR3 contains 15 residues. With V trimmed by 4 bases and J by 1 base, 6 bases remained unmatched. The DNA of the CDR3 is TGTGCCAGCAGTTGGGTCGGGACAGGTTCCTACGAGCAGTACTTC. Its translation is CASSWVGTGSYEQYF.

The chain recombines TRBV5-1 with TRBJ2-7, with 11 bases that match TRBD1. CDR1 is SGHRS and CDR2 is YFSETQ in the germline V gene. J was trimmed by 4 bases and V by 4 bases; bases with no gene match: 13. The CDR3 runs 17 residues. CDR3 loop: CASSPTSGTGGLYEQYF. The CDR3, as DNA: TGCGCCAGCAGCCCTACCTCCGGGACAGGGGGATTATACGAGCAGTACTTC.

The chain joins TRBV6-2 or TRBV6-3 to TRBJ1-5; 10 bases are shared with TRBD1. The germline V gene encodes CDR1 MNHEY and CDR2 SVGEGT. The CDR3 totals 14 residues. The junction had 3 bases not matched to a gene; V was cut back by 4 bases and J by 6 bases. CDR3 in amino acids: CASSSTGGGQPQHF. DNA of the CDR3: TGTGCCAGCAGTTCGACAGGGGGCGGTCAGCCCCAGCATTTT.

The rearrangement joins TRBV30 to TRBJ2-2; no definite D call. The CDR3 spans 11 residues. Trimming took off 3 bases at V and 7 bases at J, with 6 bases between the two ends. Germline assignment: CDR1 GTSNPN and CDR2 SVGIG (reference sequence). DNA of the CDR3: TGTGCCTGGAGCAGAAACGGGGAGCTGTTTTTT. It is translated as CAWSRNGELFF. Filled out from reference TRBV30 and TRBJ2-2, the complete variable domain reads SQTIHQWPATLVQPVGSPLSLECTVEGTSNPNLYWYRQAAGRGLQLLFYSVGIGQISSEVPQNLSASRPQDRQFILSSKKLLLSDSGFYLCAWSRNGELFFGEGSRLTVL.

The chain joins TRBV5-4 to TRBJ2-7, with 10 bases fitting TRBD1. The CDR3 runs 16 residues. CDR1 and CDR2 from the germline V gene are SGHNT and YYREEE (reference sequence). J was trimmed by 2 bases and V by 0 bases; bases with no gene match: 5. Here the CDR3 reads CASSLAGGQGPYEQYF. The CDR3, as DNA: TGTGCCAGCAGCTTGGCGGGGGGACAGGGGCCCTACGAGCAGTACTTC.

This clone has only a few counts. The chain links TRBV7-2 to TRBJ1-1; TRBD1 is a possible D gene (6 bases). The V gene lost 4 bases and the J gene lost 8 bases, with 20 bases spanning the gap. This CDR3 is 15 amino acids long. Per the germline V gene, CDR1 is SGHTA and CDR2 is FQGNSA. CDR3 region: CASSSSWGRSREAFF. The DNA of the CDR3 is TGTGCCAGCAGCTCCTCATGGGGGCGGTCTCGAGAAGCTTTCTTT.

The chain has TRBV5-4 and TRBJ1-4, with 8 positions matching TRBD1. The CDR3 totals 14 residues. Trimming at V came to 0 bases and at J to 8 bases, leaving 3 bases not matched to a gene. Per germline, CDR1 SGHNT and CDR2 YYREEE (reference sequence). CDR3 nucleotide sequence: TGTGCCAGCAGCTTGGCAGGGGACAGGGAAAAACTGTTTTTT. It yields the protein CASSLAGDREKLFF.

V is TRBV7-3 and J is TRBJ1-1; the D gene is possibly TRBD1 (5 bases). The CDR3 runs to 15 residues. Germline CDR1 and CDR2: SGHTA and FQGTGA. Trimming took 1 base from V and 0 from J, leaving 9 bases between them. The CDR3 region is CASSLMGPMNTEAFF. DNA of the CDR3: TGTGCCAGCAGCTTAATGGGGCCTATGAACACTGAAGCTTTCTTT.

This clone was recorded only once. The CDR3 DNA sequence: TGTGCTAGTGGTCCTCCGCGGGGGGCCTCCGGCGAGCAGTACTTC. Protein product: CASGPPRGASGEQYF. The chain carries TRBV12-5 and TRBJ2-7, with 8 bases lining up with TRBD2. The CDR3 loop spans 15 amino acids. V gave up 5 bases and J gave up 6 bases; unmatched junction bases: 12. Germline loops: CDR1 LGHNT, CDR2 FRNRAP.

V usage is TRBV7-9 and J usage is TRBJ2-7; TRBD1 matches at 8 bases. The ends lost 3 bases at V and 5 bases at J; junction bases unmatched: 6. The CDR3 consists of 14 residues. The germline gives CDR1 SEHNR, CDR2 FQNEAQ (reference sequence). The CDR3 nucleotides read TGTGCCAGCAGCTTGGGACAGGTGGGGCACGAGCAGTACTTC. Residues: CASSLGQVGHEQYF.

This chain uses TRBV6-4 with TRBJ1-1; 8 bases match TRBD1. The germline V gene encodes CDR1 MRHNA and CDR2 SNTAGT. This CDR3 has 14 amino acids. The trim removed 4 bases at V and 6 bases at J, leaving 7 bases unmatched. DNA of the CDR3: TGTGCCAGCAGTGCTGACAGGGGTATGGCTGAAGCTTTCTTT. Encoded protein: CASSADRGMAEAFF.

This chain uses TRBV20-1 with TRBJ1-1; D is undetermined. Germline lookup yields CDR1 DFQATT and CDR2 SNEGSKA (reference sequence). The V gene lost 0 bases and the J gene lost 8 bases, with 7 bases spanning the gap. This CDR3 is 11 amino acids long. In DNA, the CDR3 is TGCAGTGCTAGAGATCGTGAGGAAGCTTTCTTT. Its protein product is CSARDREEAFF.

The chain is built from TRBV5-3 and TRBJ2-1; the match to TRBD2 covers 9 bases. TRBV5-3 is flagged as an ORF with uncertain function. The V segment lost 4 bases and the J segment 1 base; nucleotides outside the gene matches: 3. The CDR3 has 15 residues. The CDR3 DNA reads TGTGCCAGAAGCCTAGCGGGGCCGTCCTACAATGAGCAGTTCTTC. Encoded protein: CARSLAGPSYNEQFF.

Written as DNA, the CDR3 is TGTGCCAGCTCACCCCCAGGGGGGAGAAATGAAAAACTGTTTTTT. The encoded protein is CASSPPGGRNEKLFF. This sequence joins TRBV18 and TRBJ1-4; 7 bases line up with TRBD1. The germline gives CDR1 KGHSH, CDR2 LQKENI. The CDR3 covers 15 residues. V dropped 3 bases and J dropped 5; count of bases not matched to a gene: 6.